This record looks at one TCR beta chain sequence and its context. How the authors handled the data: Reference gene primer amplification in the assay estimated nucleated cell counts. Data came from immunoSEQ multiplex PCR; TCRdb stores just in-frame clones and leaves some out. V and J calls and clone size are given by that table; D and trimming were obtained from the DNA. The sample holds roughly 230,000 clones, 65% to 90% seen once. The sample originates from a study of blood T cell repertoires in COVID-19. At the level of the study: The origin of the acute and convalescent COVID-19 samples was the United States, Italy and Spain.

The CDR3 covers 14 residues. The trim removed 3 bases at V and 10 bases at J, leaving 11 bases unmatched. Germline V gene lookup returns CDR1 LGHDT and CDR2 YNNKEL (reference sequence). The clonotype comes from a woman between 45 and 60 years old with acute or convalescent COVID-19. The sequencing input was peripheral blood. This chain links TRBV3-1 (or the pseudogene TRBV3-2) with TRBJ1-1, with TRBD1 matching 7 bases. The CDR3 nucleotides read TGTGCCAGCAGCCATGCTACCGGACAGGAGGGAGCTTTCTTT. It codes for CASSHATGQEGAFF.